The sequence of this TCR beta chain was determined in a study of blood T cells in healthy people across ages. It was 8 to 10 milliliters of peripheral blood that were drawn from each donor. The junction had 8 bases not matched to a gene; V was cut back by 7 bases and J by 2 bases. The CDR3 contains 16 residues. CDR1 and CDR2 from the germline V gene are MDHEN and SYDVKM. This clonotype was detected a few times. With a J-beta primer mix and a sample-barcoded 5' primer, a second PCR ran roughly 6 to 11 cycles. From the 5' RACE reads, TCRdb called clonotypes with MiXCR, one entry per CDR3 protein. The sample includes 1 million or so distinct CDR3 sequences, under 30% of them seen just once. The sample also formed part of further work on T cells of mothers and their children.

This clonotype originated in a girl aged 2 to 10 in good health. The material sequenced was blood. The chain recombines TRBV28 with TRBJ2-3, with 11 bases matching TRBD2. CDR3 amino acids: CASTQLAGADTDTQYF. CDR3 sequence (DNA): TGTGCCAGCACTCAACTAGCGGGAGCGGACACAGATACGCAGTATTTT.